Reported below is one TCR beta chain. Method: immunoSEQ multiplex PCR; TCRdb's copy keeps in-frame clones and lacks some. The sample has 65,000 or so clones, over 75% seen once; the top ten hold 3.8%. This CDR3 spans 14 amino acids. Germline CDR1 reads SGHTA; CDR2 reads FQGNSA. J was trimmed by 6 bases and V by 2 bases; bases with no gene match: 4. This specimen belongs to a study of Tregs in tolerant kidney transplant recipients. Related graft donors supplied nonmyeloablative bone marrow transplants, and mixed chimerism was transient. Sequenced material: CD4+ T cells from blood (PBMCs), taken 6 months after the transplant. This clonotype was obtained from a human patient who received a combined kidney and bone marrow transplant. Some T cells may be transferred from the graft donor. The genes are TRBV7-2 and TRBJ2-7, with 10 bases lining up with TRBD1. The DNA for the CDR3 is TGTGCCAGCAGCTTAACCGACAGGGGGCTCGAGCAGTACTTC. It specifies CASSLTDRGLEQYF.